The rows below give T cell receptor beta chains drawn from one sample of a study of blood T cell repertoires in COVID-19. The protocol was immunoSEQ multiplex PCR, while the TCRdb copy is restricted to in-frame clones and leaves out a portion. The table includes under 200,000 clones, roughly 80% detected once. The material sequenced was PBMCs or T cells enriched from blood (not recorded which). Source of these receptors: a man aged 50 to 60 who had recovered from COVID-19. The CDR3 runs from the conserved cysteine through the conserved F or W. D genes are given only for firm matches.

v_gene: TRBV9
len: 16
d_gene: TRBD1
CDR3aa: CASSVVTGGSTGELFF

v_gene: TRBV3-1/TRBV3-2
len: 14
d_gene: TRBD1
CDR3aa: CASSRGQSNEKLFF

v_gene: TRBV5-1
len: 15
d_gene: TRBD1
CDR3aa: CASSLGQGAGSPLHF

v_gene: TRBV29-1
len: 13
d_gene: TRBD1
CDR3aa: CSVRQGSGGELFF

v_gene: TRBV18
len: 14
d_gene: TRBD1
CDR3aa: CASSPRQGNTEAFF

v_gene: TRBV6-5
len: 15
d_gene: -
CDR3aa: CASRNGGVRGSEAFF

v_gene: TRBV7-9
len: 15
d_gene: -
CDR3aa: CASSSLVVVTDTQYF

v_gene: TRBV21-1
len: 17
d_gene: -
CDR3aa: CASSKTVTGCSYNEQFF

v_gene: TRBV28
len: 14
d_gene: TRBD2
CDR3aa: CASRDAGGSYEQYF

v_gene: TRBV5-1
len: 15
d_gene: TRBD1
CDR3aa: CASSPRDRGNTEAFF

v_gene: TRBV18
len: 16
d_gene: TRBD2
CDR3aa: CASLRRGLAAQETQYF

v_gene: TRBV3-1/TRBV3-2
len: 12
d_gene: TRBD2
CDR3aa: CASSQGGSEQYF

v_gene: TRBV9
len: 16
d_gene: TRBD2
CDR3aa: CASSVRTSGGGNEQFF

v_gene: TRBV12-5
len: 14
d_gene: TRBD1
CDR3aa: CASGIGRGRFNYTF

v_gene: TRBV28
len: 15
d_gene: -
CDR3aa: CASSLQGLFLFGYTF

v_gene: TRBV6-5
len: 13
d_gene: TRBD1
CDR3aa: CASSGTANQPQHF

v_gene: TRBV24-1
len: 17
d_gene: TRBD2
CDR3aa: CATSARTSGISTDTQYF

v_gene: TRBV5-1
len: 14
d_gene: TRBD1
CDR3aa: CASSLQGALYEQYF

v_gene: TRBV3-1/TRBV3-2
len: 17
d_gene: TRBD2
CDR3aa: CASSRRPLAGGTDTQYF

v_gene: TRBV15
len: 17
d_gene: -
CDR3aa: CATSRDKLLTVNQPQHF

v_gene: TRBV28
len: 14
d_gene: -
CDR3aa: CASSSDGFNYGYTF

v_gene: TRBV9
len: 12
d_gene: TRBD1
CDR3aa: CASSPEQGRAFF

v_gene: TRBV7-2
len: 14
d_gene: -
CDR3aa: CASSPLESTDTQYF

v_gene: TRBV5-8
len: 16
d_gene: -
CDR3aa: CASSRVWESGANVLTF

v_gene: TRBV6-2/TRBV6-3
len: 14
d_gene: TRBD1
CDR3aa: CASSSRQGYTEAFF

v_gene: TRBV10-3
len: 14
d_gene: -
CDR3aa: CAISESQGSEKLFF

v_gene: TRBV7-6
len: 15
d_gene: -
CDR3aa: CASSLGPATIPKLFF

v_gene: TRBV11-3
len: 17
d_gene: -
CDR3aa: CASSLASGTSRTDTQYF

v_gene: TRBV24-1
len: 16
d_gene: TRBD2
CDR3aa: CATSRGLAETTDTQYF

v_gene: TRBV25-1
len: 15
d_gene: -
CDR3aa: CASSEFLGGGEKLFF

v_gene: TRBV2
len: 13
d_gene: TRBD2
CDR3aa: CARSSGATDTQYF

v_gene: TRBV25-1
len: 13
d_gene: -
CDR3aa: CASRVHAEETQYF

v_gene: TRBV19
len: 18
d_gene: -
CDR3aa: CASSIGLPRARAGETQYF

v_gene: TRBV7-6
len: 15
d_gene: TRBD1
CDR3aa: CASSLGDRRSYGYTF

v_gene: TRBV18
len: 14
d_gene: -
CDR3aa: CASSPPISPYEQYF

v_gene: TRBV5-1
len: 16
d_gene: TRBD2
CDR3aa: CASSLGPGGPSYEQYF

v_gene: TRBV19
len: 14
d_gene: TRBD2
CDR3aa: CASSRLAGSDTQYF

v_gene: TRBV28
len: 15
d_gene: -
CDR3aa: CASSRQSSTRYGYTF

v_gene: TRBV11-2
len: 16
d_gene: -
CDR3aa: CASSARSEQPNQPQHF

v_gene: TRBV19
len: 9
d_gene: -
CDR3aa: CASASEQYF

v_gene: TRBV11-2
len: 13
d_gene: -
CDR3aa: CASGDINTGELFF

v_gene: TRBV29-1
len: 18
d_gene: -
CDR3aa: CSVEDRVREKGGTYGYTF

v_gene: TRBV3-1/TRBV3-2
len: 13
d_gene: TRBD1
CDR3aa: CASSRTGNTEAFF

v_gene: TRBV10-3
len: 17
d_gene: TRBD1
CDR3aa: CAISDFGQGVGNTEAFF

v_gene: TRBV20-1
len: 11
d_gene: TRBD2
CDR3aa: CSGGLANEQFF

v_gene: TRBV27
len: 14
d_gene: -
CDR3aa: CASSWDFNTDTQYF

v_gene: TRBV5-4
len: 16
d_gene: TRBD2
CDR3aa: CASSSLAGYSYNEQFF

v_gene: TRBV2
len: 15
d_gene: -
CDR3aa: CASNLQGSGANVLTF

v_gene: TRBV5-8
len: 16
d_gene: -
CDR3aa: CASSNDRNTMNTEAFF

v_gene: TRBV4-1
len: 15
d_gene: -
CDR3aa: CASSQSPTGNYGYTF

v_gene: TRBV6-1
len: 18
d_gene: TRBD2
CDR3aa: CASSDPGTSGPARDTQYF

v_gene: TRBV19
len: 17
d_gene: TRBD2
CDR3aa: CASRALTSGGVADTQYF

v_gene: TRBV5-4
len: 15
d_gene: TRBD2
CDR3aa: CASSSSGGAIETQYF